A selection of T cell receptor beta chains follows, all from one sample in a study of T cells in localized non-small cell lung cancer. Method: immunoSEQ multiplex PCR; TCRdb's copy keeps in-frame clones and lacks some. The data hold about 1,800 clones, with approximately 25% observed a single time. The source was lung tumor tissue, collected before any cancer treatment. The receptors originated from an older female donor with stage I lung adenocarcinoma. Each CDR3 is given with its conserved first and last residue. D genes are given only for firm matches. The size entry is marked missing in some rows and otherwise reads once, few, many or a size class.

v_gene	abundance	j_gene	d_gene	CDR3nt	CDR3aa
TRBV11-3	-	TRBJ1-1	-	TGTGCCAGCAGCTCCCTTCAAACCGGGCGTCGTGAAGCTTTCTTT	CASSSLQTGRREAFF
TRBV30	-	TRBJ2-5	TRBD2	TGTGCCTGGTCCCAACTAGCGGGAGGGGTATTAGAGACCCAGTACTTC	CAWSQLAGGVLETQYF
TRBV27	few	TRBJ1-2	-	TGTGCCAGCAGTTCGGGGGGCGGTGCAGGCTACACCTTC	CASSSGGGAGYTF
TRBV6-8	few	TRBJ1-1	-	TGTGCCAGCAGGGGCCAGAGCAAAACTGAAGCTTTCTTT	CASRGQSKTEAFF
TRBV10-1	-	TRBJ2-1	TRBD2	TGCGCCAGCAGTGGGGCTAGCGGGTTGTACAATGAGCAGTTCTTC	CASSGASGLYNEQFF
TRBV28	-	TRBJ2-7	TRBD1	TGTGCCAGCAGTTCCCCATTCTTGGACAGGGGCCGCGAGCAGTACTTC	CASSSPFLDRGREQYF
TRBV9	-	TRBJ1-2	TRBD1	TGTGCCAGCAGCGGCGACAGGGCGGGCTACACCTTC	CASSGDRAGYTF
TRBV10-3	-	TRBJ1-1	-	TGTGCCATCAGTGAGTCCGCGGATTTGAACACTGAAGCTTTCTTT	CAISESADLNTEAFF
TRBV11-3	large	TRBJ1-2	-	TGTGCCAGCAGCTTTAACGGGGGGGACTATGGCTACACCTTC	CASSFNGGDYGYTF
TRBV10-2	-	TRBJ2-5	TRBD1	TGCGCCAGCAGTGAAAACAGGGGTGGGCAAGAGACCCAGTACTTC	CASSENRGGQETQYF
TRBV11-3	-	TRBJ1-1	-	TGTGCCAGCAGCTTAATCAGGATGAACACTGAAGCTTTCTTT	CASSLIRMNTEAFF
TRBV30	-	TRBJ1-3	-	TGTGCCTGGAGTGTATCTCCGACACCCTCTGGAAACACCATATATTTT	CAWSVSPTPSGNTIYF
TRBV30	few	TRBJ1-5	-	TGTGCCTGGAGTGGTGGGCCGCGTCAGCCCCAGCATTTT	CAWSGGPRQPQHF
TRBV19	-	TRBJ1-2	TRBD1	TGTGCCAGTAGTATAGGGGGACAGGCTAACTATGGCTACACCTTC	CASSIGGQANYGYTF
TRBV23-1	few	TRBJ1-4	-	TGCGCCAGCAGCCAAGCAGGGCCCCTAAAACTGTTTTTT	CASSQAGPLKLFF
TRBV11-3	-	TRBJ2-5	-	TGTGCCAGCAGCAGGGATTATGTAGGGGAGACCCAGTACTTC	CASSRDYVGETQYF
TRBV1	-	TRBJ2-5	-	TGCACCAGCAGCCATGTGCAGGCCGGGTACCAAGAGACCCAGTACTTC	CTSSHVQAGYQETQYF